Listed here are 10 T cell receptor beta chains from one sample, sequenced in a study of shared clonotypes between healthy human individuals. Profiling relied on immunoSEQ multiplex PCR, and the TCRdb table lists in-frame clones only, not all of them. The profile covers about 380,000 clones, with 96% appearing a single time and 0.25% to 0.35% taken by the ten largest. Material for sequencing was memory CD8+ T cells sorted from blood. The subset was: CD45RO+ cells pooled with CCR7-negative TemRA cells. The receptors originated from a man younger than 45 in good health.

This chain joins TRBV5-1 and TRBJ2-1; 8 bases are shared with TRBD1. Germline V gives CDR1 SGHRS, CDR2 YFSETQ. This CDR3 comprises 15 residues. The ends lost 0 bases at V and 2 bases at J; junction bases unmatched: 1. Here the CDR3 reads CASSLGDRTYNEQFF. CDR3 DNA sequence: TGCGCCAGCAGCTTGGGGGACAGGACCTACAATGAGCAGTTCTTC. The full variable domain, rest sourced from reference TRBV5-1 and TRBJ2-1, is KAGVTQTPRYLIKTRGQQVTLSCSPISGHRSVSWYQQTPGQGLQFLFEYFSETQRNKGNFPGRFSGRQFSNSRSEMNVSTLELGDSALYLCASSLGDRTYNEQFFGPGTRLTVL.

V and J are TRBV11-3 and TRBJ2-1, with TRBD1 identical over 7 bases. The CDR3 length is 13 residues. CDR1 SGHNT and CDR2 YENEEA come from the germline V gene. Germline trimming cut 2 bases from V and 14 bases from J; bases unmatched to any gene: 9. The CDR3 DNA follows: TGTGCCAGCAGCTTAAATTCGGCAGGGGGAAAGTTCTTC. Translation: CASSLNSAGGKFF.

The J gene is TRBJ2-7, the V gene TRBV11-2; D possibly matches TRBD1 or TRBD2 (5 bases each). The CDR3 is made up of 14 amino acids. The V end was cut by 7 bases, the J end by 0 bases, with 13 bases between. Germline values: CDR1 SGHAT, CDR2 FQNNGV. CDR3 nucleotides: TGTGCCAGCACCTTGAGGGGCCTCTCCTACGAGCAGTACTTC. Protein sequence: CASTLRGLSYEQYF.

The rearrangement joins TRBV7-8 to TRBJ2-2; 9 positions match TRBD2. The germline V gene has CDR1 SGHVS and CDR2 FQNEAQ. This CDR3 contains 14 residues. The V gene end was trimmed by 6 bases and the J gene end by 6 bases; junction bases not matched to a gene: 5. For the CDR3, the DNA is TGTGCCAGCAGTGGACTAGCGAGACCCGGGGAGCTGTTTTTT. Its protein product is CASSGLARPGELFF.

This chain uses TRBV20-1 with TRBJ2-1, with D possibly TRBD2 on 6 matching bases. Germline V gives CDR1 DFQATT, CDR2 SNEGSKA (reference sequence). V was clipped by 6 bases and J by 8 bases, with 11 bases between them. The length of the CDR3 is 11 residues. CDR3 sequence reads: CSARLVYEQFF. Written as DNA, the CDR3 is TGCAGTGCAAGACTAGTTTATGAGCAGTTCTTC.

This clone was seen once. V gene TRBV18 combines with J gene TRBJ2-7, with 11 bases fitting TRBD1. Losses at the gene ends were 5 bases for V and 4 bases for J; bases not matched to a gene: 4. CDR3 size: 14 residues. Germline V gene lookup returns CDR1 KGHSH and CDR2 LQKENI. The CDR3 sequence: CASSVGTGGYEQYF. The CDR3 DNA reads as TGTGCCAGCTCAGTCGGGACAGGGGGATACGAGCAGTACTTC.

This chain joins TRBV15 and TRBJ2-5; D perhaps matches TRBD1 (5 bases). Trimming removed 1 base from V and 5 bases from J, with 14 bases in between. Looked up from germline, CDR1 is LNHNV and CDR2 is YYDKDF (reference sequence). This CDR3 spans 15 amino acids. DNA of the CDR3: TGTGCCACCAGCAGAGCCAGGGTCGGTGTGGAGACCCAGTACTTC. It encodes CATSRARVGVETQYF.

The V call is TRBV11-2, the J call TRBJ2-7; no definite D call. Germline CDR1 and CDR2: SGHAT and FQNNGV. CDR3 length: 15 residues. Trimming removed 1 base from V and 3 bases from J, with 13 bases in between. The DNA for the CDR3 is TGTGCCAGCAGCTTAGGCCCCACGGCTAGCTACGAGCAGTACTTC. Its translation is CASSLGPTASYEQYF.

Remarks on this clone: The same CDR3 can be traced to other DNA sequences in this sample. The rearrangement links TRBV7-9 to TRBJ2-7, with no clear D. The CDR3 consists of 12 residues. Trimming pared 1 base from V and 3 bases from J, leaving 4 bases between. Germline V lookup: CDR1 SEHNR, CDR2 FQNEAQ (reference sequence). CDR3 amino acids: CASSLGFYEQYF. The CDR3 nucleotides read TGTGCCAGCAGCTTAGGCTTCTACGAGCAGTACTTC.

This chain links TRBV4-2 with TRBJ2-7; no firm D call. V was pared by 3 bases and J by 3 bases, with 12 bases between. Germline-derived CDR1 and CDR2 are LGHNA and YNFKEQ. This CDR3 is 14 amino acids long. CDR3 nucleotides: TGTGCCAGCAGCCAGGACCGTTTTGACTACGAGCAGTACTTC. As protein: CASSQDRFDYEQYF.